This T cell receptor (beta chain) was sequenced during a study of T cells in localized non-small cell lung cancer. Germline assignment: CDR1 SGHTA and CDR2 FQGTGA. This CDR3 is built from 18 residues. V lost 5 bases, J lost 4 bases, and 10 bases stayed unmatched. TCRdb's table, derived via immunoSEQ multiplex PCR, lists solely in-frame clones and lacks some. The sample records tens of thousands of clones, 88% being singletons. This chain connects TRBV7-3 to TRBJ2-2; 13 bases map to TRBD2. This receptor was taken from an older female donor with stage I squamous cell lung carcinoma. This specimen was peripheral blood, taken before any cancer treatment. In DNA form, the CDR3 reads TGTGCCAGCAGCCGTTACCCTAGGACTAGCGGGAGCACCGGGGAGCTGTTTTTT. Protein product: CASSRYPRTSGSTGELFF.